Below are 30 T cell receptor beta chains sequenced from a single sample in a study of T cell changes during pregnancy in multiple sclerosis. TCRdb's table, derived via immunoSEQ multiplex PCR, lists solely in-frame clones and lacks some. The repertoire holds about 40,000 clones, with roughly 92% as singletons. This specimen was peripheral blood, taken before pregnancy. All receptors come from a female donor with multiple sclerosis, enrolled in a pregnancy study.

The J gene is TRBJ1-3, the V gene TRBV7-9; 8 bases are a match to TRBD1. This CDR3 contains 16 residues. From germline, CDR1 is SEHNR and CDR2 FQNEAQ (reference sequence). J was trimmed by 2 bases and V by 2 bases; bases with no gene match: 5. The CDR3 DNA follows: TGTGCCAGCAGCTTAATTACAGGGGGACCTGGAAACACCATATATTTT. Encoded protein: CASSLITGGPGNTIYF.

This sequence joins TRBV28 and TRBJ2-7; 14 bases align to TRBD2. The CDR3 consists of 15 residues. The germline V gene encodes CDR1 MDHEN and CDR2 SYDVKM. With 7 bases clipped from V and 5 bases from J, the junction kept 7 bases outside the gene matches. The CDR3 sequence: CASIPGLAGVDEQYF. Here the CDR3 DNA reads TGTGCCAGCATACCGGGACTAGCGGGAGTCGACGAGCAGTACTTC.

The count of this clone is one. The chain joins TRBV5-1 to TRBJ2-3, with 8 bases that match TRBD2. CDR3 length equals 14 residues. CDR1 is SGHRS, CDR2 YFSETQ, per germline. V shed 4 bases and J 2 bases; nucleotides not matched to a gene: 3. CDR3 protein: CASSPGLDTDTQYF. For the CDR3, the DNA is TGCGCCAGCAGCCCGGGACTAGACACAGATACGCAGTATTTT.

The V and J genes are TRBV28 and TRBJ1-5; 9 bases are a match to TRBD1. This CDR3 spans 15 amino acids. CDR1 MDHEN and CDR2 SYDVKM come from the germline V gene. V lost 3 bases to trimming and J lost 4 bases; unmatched junction nucleotides: 4. The DNA for the CDR3 is TGTGCCAGCAGTTTGGGGACAGGGAGGAATCAGCCCCAGCATTTT. Encoded protein: CASSLGTGRNQPQHF.

V is TRBV10-3 and J is TRBJ1-1, with 7 bases lining up with TRBD1. CDR3 size: 13 residues. Trimming at V came to 8 bases and at J to 1 base, leaving 4 bases not matched to a gene. In germline, CDR1 is ENHRY, CDR2 SYGVKD. This chain's CDR3 is CAIGGQPNTEAFF. In DNA form, the CDR3 reads TGTGCCATCGGGGGACAGCCGAACACTGAAGCTTTCTTT.

In nucleotides, the CDR3 is TGTGCCAGCAGCTTAGCGGGGCAGGAAGAGACCCAGTACTTC. It codes for CASSLAGQEETQYF. The rearrangement uses TRBV7-9 and TRBJ2-5, with TRBD1 as a possible D gene (5 bases). V dropped 0 bases and J dropped 3 bases, with 8 bases sitting between them. This CDR3 comprises 14 residues. Per the germline V gene, CDR1 is SEHNR and CDR2 is FQNEAQ (reference sequence).

The chain has TRBV19 and TRBJ2-3; D possibly corresponds to TRBD1 (5 bases). The germline gives CDR1 LNHDA, CDR2 SQIVND (reference sequence). The length of the CDR3 is 15 residues. Trimming left V 1 base short and J 2 bases short, with 10 bases between. CDR3 bases: TGTGCCAGTAGTATAGCGGCAGGGCACACAGATACGCAGTATTTT. This encodes CASSIAAGHTDTQYF.

This clone was recorded once. V usage is TRBV11-2 and J usage is TRBJ2-2; maybe TRBD1 (5 bases). Trimming took 2 bases from V and 4 from J, leaving 8 bases between them. This CDR3 contains 14 residues. Germline CDR1 is SGHAT and CDR2 is FQNNGV. CDR3 protein: CASSLSQGTGELFF. CDR3 sequence (DNA): TGTGCCAGCAGCTTATCGCAGGGCACCGGGGAGCTGTTTTTT. Filled out from reference TRBV11-2 and TRBJ2-2, the complete variable domain reads EAGVAQSPRYKIIEKRQSVAFWCNPISGHATLYWYQQILGQGPKLLIQFQNNGVVDDSQLPKDRFSAERLKGVDSTLKIQPAKLEDSAVYLCASSLSQGTGELFFGEGSRLTVL.

This clone was seen only once. This chain links TRBV19 with TRBJ1-2; D is unresolved. The CDR3 extends over 12 amino acids. The germline V gene has CDR1 LNHDA and CDR2 SQIVND (reference sequence). V was clipped by 4 bases and J by 5 bases, with 8 bases between them. The CDR3 DNA sequence: TGTGCCAGTAGTACGGAGGGATATGGCTACACCTTC. Translated, it gives CASSTEGYGYTF. Drawing the rest from reference TRBV19 and TRBJ1-2, the complete variable domain is DGGITQSPKYLFRKEGQNVTLSCEQNLNHDAMYWYRQDPGQGLRLIYYSQIVNDFQKGDIAEGYSVSREKKESFPLTVTSAQKNPTAFYLCASSTEGYGYTFGSGTRLTVV.

The DNA of the CDR3 is TGCAGCGTTGAAGGGGGGCGGGGGCGGCCTTACTACAATGAGCAGTTCTTC. It translates to CSVEGGRGRPYYNEQFF. V and J are TRBV29-1 and TRBJ2-1; weak D call: TRBD2 (7 bases). This CDR3 contains 17 residues. CDR1 is SQVTM, CDR2 ANQGSEA, per germline. V shed 1 base and J shed 3 bases, with 19 bases lying between them.

This clone is labeled medium-sized. The chain is built from TRBV27 and TRBJ2-7; the D gene is possibly TRBD2 (6 bases). Between the trimmed V and J ends, which lost 8 bases and 2 bases, there was a span of 13 bases. This CDR3 is built from 13 residues. Germline assignment: CDR1 MNHEY and CDR2 SMNVEV (reference sequence). The CDR3 region is CASGRGTPYEQYF. Here the CDR3 DNA reads TGTGCCAGCGGACGCGGGACCCCCTACGAGCAGTACTTC.

The CDR3 sequence: CASSPSDGNSYEQYF. CDR3 bases: TGTGCCAGCAGCCCATCGGACGGGAATTCCTACGAGCAGTACTTC. This chain joins TRBV27 and TRBJ2-7; D is possibly TRBD2 (5 bases). V gave up 6 bases and J gave up 1 base, with 16 bases separating them. In germline, CDR1 is MNHEY, CDR2 SMNVEV (reference sequence). The CDR3 extends over 15 amino acids.

V is TRBV5-1 and J is TRBJ2-1; TRBD2 matches 8 bases. CDR3 length equals 16 residues. The germline V gene has CDR1 SGHRS and CDR2 YFSETQ. V trimming: 3 bases; J trimming: 2 bases; junction bases outside the gene matches: 7. CDR3 in amino acids: CASSSVAGTTYNEQFF. In DNA, the CDR3 is TGCGCCAGCAGCTCAGTAGCGGGAACTACCTACAATGAGCAGTTCTTC.

The V gene is TRBV28, the J gene TRBJ2-5; 10 bases are a match to TRBD2. Trimming cost V 7 bases and J 5 bases; bases outside gene matches: 10. Per the germline V gene, CDR1 is MDHEN and CDR2 is SYDVKM. The CDR3 is 15 residues long. CDR3: CASKGAGGPSETQYF. DNA for the CDR3: TGTGCCAGCAAAGGAGCGGGAGGGCCATCGGAGACCCAGTACTTC.

The V call is TRBV18, the J call TRBJ2-3; 7 nucleotides agree with TRBD2. Germline V gives CDR1 KGHSH, CDR2 LQKENI. Losses at the gene ends were 4 bases for V and 6 bases for J; bases not matched to a gene: 13. The CDR3 runs 16 residues. CDR3 protein: CASSLNQRGWSDTQYF. In DNA form, the CDR3 reads TGTGCCAGCTCACTAAACCAGCGGGGCTGGTCGGATACGCAGTATTTT.

The chain recombines TRBV4-3 with TRBJ2-3; 11 bases match TRBD2. This CDR3 has 18 residues. Per the germline V gene, CDR1 is LGHNA and CDR2 is YSLEER. Trimming removed 0 bases from V and 2 bases from J; junction bases left unmatched: 7. The CDR3 sequence: CASSQDRTTSGTTDTQYF. The CDR3 nucleotides are TGCGCCAGCAGCCAAGACAGGACGACTAGCGGGACCACAGATACGCAGTATTTT.

The chain uses TRBV10-3 and TRBJ1-1; possibly TRBD1 for D (5 bases). The CDR3 runs to 14 residues. CDR1 is ENHRY, CDR2 SYGVKD, per germline. Trimming took off 0 bases at V and 6 bases at J, with 11 bases between the two ends. The CDR3 is CAISESIRAAEAFF. CDR3 sequence (DNA): TGTGCCATCAGTGAGTCAATCAGGGCCGCTGAAGCTTTCTTT.

This chain uses TRBV6-5 with TRBJ1-1; no firm D call. The V end was cut by 10 bases, the J end by 6 bases, with 21 bases between. Per germline, CDR1 MNHEY and CDR2 SVGAGI. This CDR3 is built from 14 residues. For the CDR3, the DNA is TGTGCCACCATCGGAGAAACGAAGGCCGCTGAAGCTTTCTTT. Its protein product is CATIGETKAAEAFF.

This rearrangement joins TRBV27 to TRBJ2-1, with D tentatively TRBD1 (6 bases). Looked up from germline, CDR1 is MNHEY and CDR2 is SMNVEV (reference sequence). Trimming took 3 bases from V and 0 from J, leaving 9 bases between them. This CDR3 is 15 amino acids long. CDR3 sequence: CASSLTGPSYNEQFF. As DNA, the CDR3 is TGTGCCAGCAGTTTGACAGGCCCCTCCTACAATGAGCAGTTCTTC.

The chain links TRBV19 to TRBJ1-5; possible D gene TRBD1, 5 bases. V gave up 10 bases and J gave up 4 bases, with 20 bases separating them. Germline V gives CDR1 LNHDA, CDR2 SQIVND (reference sequence). The length of the CDR3 is 15 residues. CDR3 sequence reads: CANPSEEGANQPQHF. CDR3 sequence (DNA): TGTGCCAACCCGTCCGAGGAAGGGGCAAATCAGCCCCAGCATTTT. The full variable domain, rest sourced from reference TRBV19 and TRBJ1-5, is DGGITQSPKYLFRKEGQNVTLSCEQNLNHDAMYWYRQDPGQGLRLIYYSQIVNDFQKGDIAEGYSVSREKKESFPLTVTSAQKNPTAFYLCANPSEEGANQPQHFGDGTRLSIL.

The chain carries TRBV2 and TRBJ2-2, with a possible D match to TRBD2 (6 bases). Germline CDR1 SNHLY, CDR2 FYNNEI. With 4 bases removed from V and 5 bases from J, the gap between germline ends came to 14 bases. The CDR3 is 15 residues long. In DNA form, the CDR3 reads TGTGCCAGCAGTGTAGTCCTAGCGCAAACCGGGGAGCTGTTTTTT. Encoded protein: CASSVVLAQTGELFF.

The CDR3, as DNA: TGTGCCAGCAGTGACCAGGACAGATCCACAGATACGCAGTATTTT. Translation: CASSDQDRSTDTQYF. The chain employs TRBV6-4 and TRBJ2-3; tentatively, D is TRBD1 (6 bases). Looked up from germline, CDR1 is MRHNA and CDR2 is SNTAGT. This CDR3 is built from 15 residues. V lost 2 bases, J lost 2 bases, and 11 bases lay in between.

The chain employs TRBV30 and TRBJ2-3; no clear D. The CDR3 has 15 residues. Trimming stripped 0 bases from V and 0 bases from J, with 10 bases between. CDR1 and CDR2 from the germline V gene are GTSNPN and SVGIG (reference sequence). In DNA, the CDR3 is TGTGCCTGGAGTGTCTCTCTTTCTAGCACAGATACGCAGTATTTT. This encodes CAWSVSLSSTDTQYF. The variable domain in full, with the rest retrieved from reference TRBV30 and TRBJ2-3, is SQTIHQWPATLVQPVGSPLSLECTVEGTSNPNLYWYRQAAGRGLQLLFYSVGIGQISSEVPQNLSASRPQDRQFILSSKKLLLSDSGFYLCAWSVSLSSTDTQYFGPGTRLTVL.

This clone is a singleton in its sample. The chain carries TRBV6-4 and TRBJ2-1; TRBD2 matches 12 bases. Germline V CDR1 and CDR2: MRHNA, SNTAGT. The CDR3 is made up of 18 amino acids. The J segment lost 10 bases and the V segment lost 5 bases, leaving 18 bases of the junction unmatched. The CDR3 sequence is CASSKDPSGRAGAWEQFF. The CDR3 DNA sequence: TGTGCCAGCAGTAAGGACCCTAGCGGGAGGGCCGGTGCATGGGAGCAGTTCTTC.

This chain uses TRBV5-5 with TRBJ2-1; 10 bases match TRBD2. CDR1 and CDR2 (germline): SGHKS, YYEKEE (reference sequence). The CDR3 length is 15 residues. The J segment lost 5 bases and the V segment lost 2 bases, leaving 4 bases of the junction unmatched. CDR3 protein: CASSLGLADDNEQFF. The CDR3 DNA sequence: TGTGCCAGCAGCTTAGGACTAGCGGATGACAATGAGCAGTTCTTC.

J is TRBJ1-3 and V is TRBV19; D is unresolved. This CDR3 is built from 16 residues. CDR1 is LNHDA and CDR2 is SQIVND in the germline V gene (reference sequence). V lost 4 bases and J 2 bases, leaving 15 bases between the germline ends. CDR3 sequence (DNA): TGTGCCAGTAGTACTCGGGAGTCTGAGGCTGGAAACACCATATATTTT. It translates to CASSTRESEAGNTIYF.

The rearrangement uses TRBV5-1 and TRBJ2-5; D perhaps matches TRBD2 (6 bases). Germline V CDR1 and CDR2: SGHRS, YFSETQ. With 3 bases removed from V and 2 bases from J, the gap between germline ends came to 11 bases. The CDR3 is made up of 14 amino acids. CDR3 bases: TGCGCCAGCAGCTATGGGACTGGGCAAGAGACCCAGTACTTC. Protein sequence: CASSYGTGQETQYF.

This clone is a singleton in its sample. The V gene is TRBV10-3, the J gene TRBJ2-7, with 7 bases fitting TRBD2. Trimming at V came to 0 bases and at J to 1 base, leaving 9 bases not matched to a gene. The CDR3 has 17 amino acids. Germline V gives CDR1 ENHRY, CDR2 SYGVKD. CDR3 residues: CAISESDPASGSYEQYF. The CDR3 coding sequence is TGTGCCATCAGTGAGTCGGACCCCGCTAGCGGATCCTACGAGCAGTACTTC.

The chain is built from TRBV21-1 and TRBJ2-5; the D call in the table, TRBD2, was not verified against the DNA. TRBV21-1 has pseudogene status. The CDR3 length is 17 residues. The CDR3 protein is CASSQGIAGAPLKTQYF. The CDR3 DNA reads TGTGCCAGCAGCCAGGGAATAGCGGGAGCGCCGTTGAAGACCCAGTACTTC.

V and J are TRBV6-4 and TRBJ2-1; D is uncertain. Per the germline V gene, CDR1 is MRHNA and CDR2 is SNTAGT. The CDR3 loop spans 14 amino acids. Trimming took off 4 bases at V and 3 bases at J, with 10 bases between the two ends. The CDR3 region has the DNA TGTGCCAGCAGTGTAGCTGGCGGCTACAATGAGCAGTTCTTC. This sequence encodes CASSVAGGYNEQFF.